One sample yielded the 29 T cell receptor beta chains listed below, sequenced in a study of blood T cell repertoires in COVID-19. Here immunoSEQ multiplex PCR was the method, and the copy in TCRdb shows in-frame clones only, minus some. The data contain some 180,000 clones, approximately 87% of them singletons. The sequenced material came from peripheral blood. These receptors were obtained from a man aged 65 to 79 with active or convalescent COVID-19.

The chain links TRBV5-1 to TRBJ2-7; TRBD1 aligns across 7 bases. The germline CDR1 and CDR2 sequences are SGHRS and YFSETQ. J gave up 6 bases and V 4 bases, and 4 bases lay outside the gene matches. This CDR3 region has 12 residues. As DNA, the CDR3 is TGCGCCAGCAGCGATCGACAGGGCGAGCAGTACTTC. Protein sequence: CASSDRQGEQYF.

The genes are TRBV7-9 and TRBJ1-6; D remains unclear. The CDR3 extends over 12 amino acids. The germline V gene encodes CDR1 SEHNR and CDR2 FQNEAQ (reference sequence). Trimming took off 3 bases at V and 9 bases at J, with 6 bases between the two ends. The CDR3 region is CASSLISSPLHF. The DNA of the CDR3 is TGTGCCAGCAGCTTGATTAGTTCACCCCTCCACTTT.

This chain links TRBV19 with TRBJ2-2; TRBD1 might be the D (5 bases). Germline CDR1 and CDR2: LNHDA and SQIVND (reference sequence). V was clipped by 4 bases and J by 5 bases, with 20 bases between them. The CDR3 is 17 amino acids. CDR3 protein: CASSTPGGQGRTGELFF. In nucleotides, the CDR3 is TGTGCCAGTAGTACCCCTGGCGGTCAGGGTCGGACCGGGGAGCTGTTTTTT.

This rearrangement joins TRBV27 to TRBJ2-7, with 7 positions matching TRBD1. Germline-derived CDR1 and CDR2 are MNHEY and SMNVEV (reference sequence). The CDR3 runs 14 residues. With V trimmed by 0 bases and J by 6 bases, 5 bases remained unmatched. This chain's CDR3 is CASSLSGGAGEQYF. Written as DNA, the CDR3 is TGTGCCAGCAGTTTATCAGGGGGCGCGGGCGAGCAGTACTTC.

J is TRBJ2-7 and V is TRBV10-2; D is possibly TRBD1 (5 bases). Germline lookup yields CDR1 WSHSY and CDR2 SAAADI. CDR3 length equals 16 residues. The germline V and J ends were trimmed by 8 bases and 1 base, with 21 bases remaining between them. The CDR3 coding sequence is TGCGCCAGCCAGAAAACCCCCAGGGCTATATCCTACGAGCAGTACTTC. Amino acid sequence: CASQKTPRAISYEQYF.

This clone was counted once. The V call is TRBV19, the J call TRBJ1-4; D gene unclear. This CDR3 contains 12 residues. Germline values: CDR1 LNHDA, CDR2 SQIVND (reference sequence). Trimming removed 3 bases from V and 11 bases from J, with 10 bases in between. The CDR3 DNA is TGTGCCAGTAGTATGAGGTCCGATAAACTGTTTTTT. It codes for CASSMRSDKLFF.

V is TRBV9 and J is TRBJ1-1; D gene unclear. V was clipped by 5 bases and J by 7 bases, with 18 bases between them. Germline CDR1 SGDLS, CDR2 YYNGEE. This CDR3 is built from 14 residues. CDR3: CASSIQPTPREAFF. CDR3 in DNA: TGTGCCAGCAGTATACAGCCGACCCCTCGTGAAGCTTTCTTT. Using reference TRBV9 and TRBJ1-1 for the parts outside the CDR3, the full variable domain is DSGVTQTPKHLITATGQRVTLRCSPRSGDLSVYWYQQSLDQGLQFLIQYYNGEERAKGNILERFSAQQFPDLHSELNLSSLELGDSALYFCASSIQPTPREAFFGQGTRLTVV.

This clone was observed once. The V and J genes are TRBV27 and TRBJ2-2; D not certain. Per the germline V gene, CDR1 is MNHEY and CDR2 is SMNVEV (reference sequence). CDR3 length equals 14 residues. Trimming removed 6 bases at V and 1 base at J, with 9 bases between. Here the CDR3 reads CASRTGRNTGELFF. CDR3 in DNA: TGTGCCAGCAGAACTGGTAGGAACACCGGGGAGCTGTTTTTT.

The chain couples TRBV24-1 to TRBJ2-2; D remains unclear. V lost 4 bases and J 5 bases, leaving 13 bases between the germline ends. CDR3 length: 15 residues. Germline V gene sequence: CDR1 KGHDR, CDR2 SFDVKD. The CDR3 DNA reads as TGTGCCACCAGTGACCCCAGGCACCGTACCGGGGAGCTGTTTTTT. Encoded protein: CATSDPRHRTGELFF.

The genes are TRBV2 and TRBJ1-5; 7 positions match TRBD1. Germline V CDR1 and CDR2: SNHLY, FYNNEI. The junction had 11 bases not matched to a gene; V was cut back by 6 bases and J by 6 bases. The CDR3 has 15 residues. CDR3 residues: CASRPDRVVGQPQHF. CDR3 DNA: TGTGCCAGCAGGCCAGACAGGGTGGTAGGTCAGCCCCAGCATTTT.

About this clone: At one of its ends the junction is not consistent with the germline gene, which may arise from a read error. The genes are TRBV5-8 and TRBJ1-1, with D possibly matching TRBD1 (6 bases). CDR1 SGHTS and CDR2 YDEGEE come from the germline V gene. The CDR3 has 14 residues. The CDR3 sequence: CATSGQRGYTEAFF. The DNA for the CDR3 is TGTGCCACCAGCGGTCAAAGGGGGTACACTGAAGCTTTCTTT.

This clone was found once. The genes are TRBV5-1 and TRBJ2-7; D unresolved. The CDR3 spans 14 residues. Germline V gives CDR1 SGHRS, CDR2 YFSETQ. V lost 2 bases, J lost 2 bases, and 11 bases lay in between. CDR3 nucleotides: TGCGCCAGCAGCTTTGGGCAGGCACCCTACGAGCAGTACTTC. This sequence encodes CASSFGQAPYEQYF.

The chain carries TRBV4-3 and TRBJ1-1; TRBD1 matches 8 bases. The CDR3 length is 15 residues. Germline V gene lookup returns CDR1 LGHNA and CDR2 YSLEER. The V segment lost 4 bases and the J segment 4 bases; nucleotides outside the gene matches: 8. The CDR3 is CASSPRGQGGTEAFF. CDR3 DNA: TGCGCCAGCAGCCCCCGAGGACAGGGAGGCACTGAAGCTTTCTTT.

This clone was recorded a few times. The chain's CDR3 is CASSVERYSYEQYF. The CDR3 DNA follows: TGTGCCAGCAGCGTAGAGAGGTACTCCTACGAGCAGTACTTC. The chain is built from TRBV9 and TRBJ2-7; the D is unclear. Germline-derived CDR1 and CDR2 are SGDLS and YYNGEE. The CDR3 loop spans 14 amino acids. V lost 0 bases and J 0 bases, leaving 7 bases between the germline ends.

The chain combines TRBV6-4 with TRBJ2-2, with unresolved D. CDR3 length equals 13 residues. Trimming shortened V by 6 bases and J by 1 base, and 6 bases separated the two germline ends. Germline-derived CDR1 and CDR2 are MRHNA and SNTAGT. The CDR3 protein is CASRLQNTGELFF. In DNA, the CDR3 is TGTGCCAGCAGACTACAGAACACCGGGGAGCTGTTTTTT.

This chain connects TRBV4-2 to TRBJ2-1, with 7 bases lining up with TRBD2. V was clipped by 4 bases and J by 4 bases; unmatched bases: 10. CDR1 is LGHNA, CDR2 YNFKEQ, per germline. This CDR3 contains 16 residues. The CDR3 sequence is CASSPFSTSRYNEQFF. CDR3 bases: TGTGCCAGCAGCCCGTTCTCGACTAGCAGATACAATGAGCAGTTCTTC.

The V and J genes are TRBV5-1 and TRBJ1-2; 7 positions agree with TRBD1. V was pared by 2 bases and J by 8 bases, with 6 bases of the junction left unmatched. Per germline, CDR1 SGHRS and CDR2 YFSETQ. The CDR3 has 13 residues. The CDR3 nucleotides are TGCGCCAGCAGCTTATACAGGGGTATAGGCTACACCTTC. It codes for CASSLYRGIGYTF.

The V gene is TRBV4-2, the J gene TRBJ1-2, with a possible D match to TRBD1 (5 bases). Trimming took 0 bases from V and 8 from J, leaving 10 bases between them. The CDR3 contains 13 residues. The germline V gene has CDR1 LGHNA and CDR2 YNFKEQ. CDR3 sequence reads: CASSQDRGVGYTF. For the CDR3, the DNA is TGTGCCAGCAGCCAAGATCGGGGGGTCGGCTACACCTTC.

In this sample, this clone turned up once. The rearrangement links TRBV6-5 to TRBJ1-2; TRBD1 is a possible D gene (6 bases). The CDR3 totals 16 residues. Trimming stripped 0 bases from V and 4 bases from J, with 15 bases between. Germline V gene sequence: CDR1 MNHEY, CDR2 SVGAGI. CDR3 in DNA: TGTGCCAGCAGTTACTCGGGTGTGTGGGGGCCCTATGGCTACACCTTC. Encoded protein: CASSYSGVWGPYGYTF.

The chain combines TRBV5-1 with TRBJ2-7, with D tentatively TRBD1 (5 bases). The germline gives CDR1 SGHRS, CDR2 YFSETQ. The CDR3 contains 14 residues. V was pared by 2 bases and J by 4 bases, with 13 bases between. The DNA for the CDR3 is TGCGCCAGCAGCTTCTTGGCAGGGCGGTACGAGCAGTACTTC. This sequence encodes CASSFLAGRYEQYF.

This clone was recorded once. This rearrangement joins TRBV19 to TRBJ1-5; D is unresolved. With 5 bases removed from V and 8 bases from J, the gap between germline ends came to 13 bases. The germline CDR1 and CDR2 sequences are LNHDA and SQIVND (reference sequence). The CDR3 loop spans 13 amino acids. The DNA for the CDR3 is TGTGCCAGTAGTCCGCAGGTTGTGGAGCCCCAGCATTTT. Encoded protein: CASSPQVVEPQHF.

The V gene is TRBV6-2 or TRBV6-3, the J gene TRBJ1-2; no clear D. Germline V gene sequence: CDR1 MNHEY, CDR2 SVGEGT. V lost 2 bases to trimming and J lost 4 bases, with 14 bases between them. The CDR3 is 15 residues long. This CDR3 is CASSYPKTDSYGYTF. CDR3 coding DNA: TGTGCCAGCAGTTACCCTAAGACGGACTCCTATGGCTACACCTTC.

The chain employs TRBV28 and TRBJ1-1; 7 nucleotides line up with TRBD1. The CDR3 runs to 15 residues. The trim removed 6 bases at V and 1 base at J, leaving 8 bases unmatched. The germline gives CDR1 MDHEN, CDR2 SYDVKM. Here the CDR3 DNA reads TGTGCCAGCAGACATCCCGACAGGGCGAACACTGAAGCTTTCTTT. Amino acids: CASRHPDRANTEAFF.

This chain links TRBV29-1 with TRBJ2-2; a weak D match, TRBD2 (6 bases). Germline V gene lookup returns CDR1 SQVTM and CDR2 ANQGSEA. V was pared by 5 bases and J by 6 bases, with 19 bases between. The CDR3 contains 15 residues. The CDR3 protein is CSVLEGRGEAGELFF. The CDR3 DNA reads as TGCAGCGTTCTGGAAGGGCGAGGGGAGGCCGGGGAGCTGTTTTTT.

V is TRBV2 and J is TRBJ1-5; the D gene is possibly TRBD1 (5 bases). Germline V gene sequence: CDR1 SNHLY, CDR2 FYNNEI. Trimming removed 5 bases from V and 0 bases from J, with 11 bases in between. The CDR3 spans 15 residues. The CDR3 nucleotides read TGTGCCAGCAGTCTTCAGGGATATAGCAATCAGCCCCAGCATTTT. It is translated as CASSLQGYSNQPQHF. The whole variable domain, remainder taken from reference TRBV2 and TRBJ1-5, is EPEVTQTPSHQVTQMGQEVILRCVPISNHLYFYWYRQILGQKVEFLVSFYNNEISEKSEIFDDQFSVERPDGSNFTLKIRSTKLEDSAMYFCASSLQGYSNQPQHFGDGTRLSIL.

In the case of this clone: Other DNA sequences in this specimen translate into the identical CDR3. This rearrangement joins TRBV2 to TRBJ2-3; a possible D gene is TRBD2 (6 bases). Trimming took 6 bases from V and 0 from J, leaving 13 bases between them. This CDR3 has 15 amino acids. Germline CDR1 reads SNHLY; CDR2 reads FYNNEI. The CDR3 here is CASRRDRRSTDTQYF. CDR3 bases: TGTGCCAGCAGGCGGGACCGCCGGAGCACAGATACGCAGTATTTT.

This clone was observed a few times. The chain recombines TRBV2 with TRBJ2-1, with TRBD2 identical over 8 bases. The CDR3 is made up of 15 amino acids. Germline trimming cut 2 bases from V and 5 bases from J; bases unmatched to any gene: 5. Germline values: CDR1 SNHLY, CDR2 FYNNEI. The CDR3: CASSESSGGDNEQFF. In DNA form, the CDR3 reads TGTGCCAGCAGTGAAAGCAGCGGGGGCGACAATGAGCAGTTCTTC.

This chain joins TRBV18 and TRBJ1-2, with D uncertain. Between the trimmed V and J ends, which lost 5 bases and 4 bases, there was a span of 20 bases. The length of the CDR3 is 16 residues. Germline lookup yields CDR1 KGHSH and CDR2 LQKENI. CDR3 sequence: CASSSVASLGVYGYTF. CDR3 bases: TGTGCCAGCTCATCCGTCGCCTCCCTGGGCGTCTATGGCTACACCTTC. The full variable domain, rest sourced from reference TRBV18 and TRBJ1-2, is NAGVMQNPRHLVRRRGQEARLRCSPMKGHSHVYWYRQLPEEGLKFMVYLQKENIIDESGMPKERFSAEFPKEGPSILRIQQVVRGDSAAYFCASSSVASLGVYGYTFGSGTRLTVV.

The V and J genes are TRBV4-3 and TRBJ2-7, with D perhaps TRBD1 (6 bases). V lost 3 bases and J lost 4, with 19 bases in between. The CDR3 is 16 residues long. Germline CDR1 reads LGHNA; CDR2 reads YSLEER. DNA of the CDR3: TGCGCCAGCAGCCAGCAGGGGCAGGGAAGGGGGTACGAGCAGTACTTC. Translated, it gives CASSQQGQGRGYEQYF.